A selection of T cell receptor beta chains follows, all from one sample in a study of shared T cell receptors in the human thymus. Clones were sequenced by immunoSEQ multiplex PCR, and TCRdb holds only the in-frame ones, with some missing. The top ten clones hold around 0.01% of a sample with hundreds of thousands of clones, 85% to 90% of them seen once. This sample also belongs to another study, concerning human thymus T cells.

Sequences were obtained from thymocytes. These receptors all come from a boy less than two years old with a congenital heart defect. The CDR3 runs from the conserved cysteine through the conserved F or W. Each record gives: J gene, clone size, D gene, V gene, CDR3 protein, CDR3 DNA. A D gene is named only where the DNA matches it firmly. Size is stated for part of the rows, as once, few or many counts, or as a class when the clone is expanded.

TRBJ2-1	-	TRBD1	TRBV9	CASSVVGTGKVNEQFF	TGTGCCAGCAGCGTAGTTGGGACAGGGAAGGTAAATGAGCAGTTCTTC
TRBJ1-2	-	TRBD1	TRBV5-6	CASSLTLDRANYGYTF	TGTGCCAGCAGCTTGACATTGGACAGGGCGAACTATGGCTACACCTTC
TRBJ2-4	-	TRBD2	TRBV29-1	CSVATSGRAWENIQYF	TGCAGCGTTGCGACTAGCGGGAGGGCCTGGGAAAACATTCAGTACTTC
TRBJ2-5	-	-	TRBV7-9	CASSKVLATQETQYF	TGTGCCAGCTCCAAAGTGCTAGCGACACAAGAGACCCAGTACTTC
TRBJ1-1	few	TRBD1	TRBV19	CASSMGTGGMNTEAFF	TGTGCCAGTAGTATGGGGACAGGCGGAATGAACACTGAAGCTTTCTTT
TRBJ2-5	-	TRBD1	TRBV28	CASIPTTAGGTGEGRLKTQYF	TGTGCCAGCATCCCAACGACGGCTGGGGGGACAGGAGAGGGGAGGTTGAAGACCCAGTACTTC
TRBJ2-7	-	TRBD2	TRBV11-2	CASSSVTSGRPRLREQYF	TGTGCCAGCAGCTCCGTGACTAGCGGGAGGCCACGTCTGCGCGAGCAGTACTTC
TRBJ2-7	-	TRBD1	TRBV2	CASSERGQGAYEQYF	TGTGCCAGCAGTGAACGAGGACAGGGGGCCTACGAGCAGTACTTC
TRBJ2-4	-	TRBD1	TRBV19	CASSPGTALAKNIQYF	TGTGCCAGTAGTCCCGGGACAGCCTTAGCCAAAAACATTCAGTACTTC
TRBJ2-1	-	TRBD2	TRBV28	CASSFGAGAPPYNEQFF	TGTGCCAGCAGTTTTGGGGCGGGAGCCCCACCCTACAATGAGCAGTTCTTC
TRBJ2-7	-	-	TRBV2	CASNPLEAARVEQYF	TGTGCCAGCAACCCCCTTGAGGCCGCTCGGGTCGAGCAGTACTTC
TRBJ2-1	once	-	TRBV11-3	CASSLPLAESSYNEQFF	TGTGCCAGCAGCTTACCACTAGCAGAGAGCTCCTACAATGAGCAGTTCTTC
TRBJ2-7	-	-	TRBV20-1	CSAPFSYEQYF	TGCAGTGCTCCATTCTCCTACGAGCAGTACTTC
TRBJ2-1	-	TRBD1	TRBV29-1	CSAQPGTGWCEQFF	TGCAGCGCCCAACCCGGGACAGGGTGGTGTGAGCAGTTCTTC
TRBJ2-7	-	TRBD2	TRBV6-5	CASSYTLAEFYEQYF	TGTGCCAGCAGTTACACACTAGCGGAATTCTACGAGCAGTACTTC
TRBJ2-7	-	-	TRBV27	CASSLQLSSVRPLEQYF	TGTGCCAGCAGTTTACAGTTATCCAGCGTACGCCCTCTCGAGCAGTACTTC
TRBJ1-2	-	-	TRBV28	CASSSGARGYGYTF	TGTGCCAGCAGTTCAGGGGCGCGGGGGTATGGCTACACCTTC
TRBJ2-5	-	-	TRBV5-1	CASSPFYLVAEQETQYF	TGCGCCAGCAGCCCCTTTTATCTGGTAGCGGAGCAAGAGACCCAGTACTTC
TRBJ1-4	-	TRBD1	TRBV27	CASSSGQKNEKLFF	TGTGCCAGCAGTTCGGGACAGAAAAATGAAAAACTGTTTTTT
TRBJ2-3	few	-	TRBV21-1	CASSKEEATRYLSDTQYF	TGTGCCAGCAGCAAAGAGGAGGCGACTAGGTACCTCTCGGATACGCAGTATTTT
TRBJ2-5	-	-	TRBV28	CASSPGAGRRDQETQYF	TGTGCCAGCAGCCCCGGGGCGGGACGGAGGGACCAAGAGACCCAGTACTTC
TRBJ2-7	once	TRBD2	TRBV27	CASSGGTTLDEQYF	TGTGCCAGCAGCGGCGGGACTACTCTCGACGAGCAGTACTTC
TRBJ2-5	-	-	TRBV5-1	CASSLKSGSCLETQYF	TGCGCCAGCAGCTTGAAAAGCGGGTCGTGTTTAGAGACCCAGTACTTC
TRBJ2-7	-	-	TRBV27	CASSFKGEQYF	TGTGCCAGCAGTTTTAAGGGGGAGCAGTACTTC
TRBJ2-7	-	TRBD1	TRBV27	CASRLTGTAHYEQYF	TGTGCCAGCAGACTAACCGGGACAGCCCACTACGAGCAGTACTTC
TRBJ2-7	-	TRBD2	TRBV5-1	CASSSSLLAGRPYEQYF	TGCGCCAGCAGCTCCTCCCTACTAGCGGGAAGACCTTACGAGCAGTACTTC
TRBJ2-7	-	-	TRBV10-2	CASRGGPGSEQYF	TGCGCCAGCAGGGGGGGACCTGGCTCAGAGCAGTACTTC
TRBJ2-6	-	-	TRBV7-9	CASSSQRLWSSGANVLTF	TGTGCCAGCAGCAGCCAGAGGCTATGGAGCTCTGGGGCCAACGTCCTGACTTTC
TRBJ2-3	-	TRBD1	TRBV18	CASSPRGQGLTDTQYF	TGTGCCAGCTCACCACGCGGACAGGGGCTCACAGATACGCAGTATTTT
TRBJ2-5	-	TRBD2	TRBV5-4	CASSLRLAGPQETQYF	TGTGCCAGCAGCCTCCGGCTAGCGGGGCCCCAAGAGACCCAGTACTTC
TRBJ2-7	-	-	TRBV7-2	CASSPDAGPHYEQYF	TGTGCCAGCAGCCCCGATGCGGGACCCCACTACGAGCAGTACTTC
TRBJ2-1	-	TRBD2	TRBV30	CAWSIGLAPHNEQFF	TGTGCCTGGAGCATTGGACTAGCGCCTCACAATGAGCAGTTCTTC
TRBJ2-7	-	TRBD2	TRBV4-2	CASSQVGQREAYEQYF	TGTGCCAGCAGCCAAGTTGGCCAGCGGGAGGCCTACGAGCAGTACTTC
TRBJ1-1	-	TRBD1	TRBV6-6	CASSYVGGHAFF	TGTGCCAGCAGTTATGTAGGGGGCCACGCTTTCTTT
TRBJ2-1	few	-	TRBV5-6	CASSLKADYNEQFF	TGTGCCAGCAGCTTGAAGGCGGATTACAATGAGCAGTTCTTC
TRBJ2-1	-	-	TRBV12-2	CASRLPYGVYNEQFF	TGTGCAAGTCGCTTACCTTACGGAGTCTACAATGAGCAGTTCTTC
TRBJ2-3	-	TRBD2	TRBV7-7	CASSPLGTSGRALADTQYF	TGTGCTAGCAGCCCCCTTGGGACTAGCGGGAGGGCCCTTGCAGATACGCAGTATTTT
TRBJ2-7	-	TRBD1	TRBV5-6	CASSFRQGAYEQYF	TGTGCCAGCAGCTTTAGACAGGGGGCCTACGAGCAGTACTTC
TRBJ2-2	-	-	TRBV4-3	CASSQVKCRQPSGCGELFF	TGCGCCAGCAGCCAAGTTAAGTGTCGACAGCCATCAGGGTGTGGGGAGCTGTTTTTT
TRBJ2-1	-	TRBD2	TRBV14	CASSRGSTGSDNEQFF	TGTGCCAGCAGCCGCGGGAGTACCGGGAGTGACAATGAGCAGTTCTTC
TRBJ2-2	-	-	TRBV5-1	CASSPGVPRNTGELFF	TGCGCCAGCAGCCCGGGGGTCCCTAGGAACACCGGGGAGCTGTTTTTT